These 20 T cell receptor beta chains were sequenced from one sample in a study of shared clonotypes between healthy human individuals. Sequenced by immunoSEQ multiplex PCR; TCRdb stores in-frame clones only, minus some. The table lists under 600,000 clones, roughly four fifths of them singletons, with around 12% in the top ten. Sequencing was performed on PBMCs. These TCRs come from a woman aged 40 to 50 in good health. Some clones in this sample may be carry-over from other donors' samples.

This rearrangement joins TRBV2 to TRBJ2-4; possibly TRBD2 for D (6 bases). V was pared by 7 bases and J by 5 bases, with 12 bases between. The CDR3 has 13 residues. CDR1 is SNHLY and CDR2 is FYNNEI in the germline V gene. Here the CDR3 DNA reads TGTGCCAGCATTGCGGGAAGGCAAAACATTCAGTACTTC. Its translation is CASIAGRQNIQYF. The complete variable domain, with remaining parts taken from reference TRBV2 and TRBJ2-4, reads EPEVTQTPSHQVTQMGQEVILRCVPISNHLYFYWYRQILGQKVEFLVSFYNNEISEKSEIFDDQFSVERPDGSNFTLKIRSTKLEDSAMYFCASIAGRQNIQYFGAGTRLSVL.

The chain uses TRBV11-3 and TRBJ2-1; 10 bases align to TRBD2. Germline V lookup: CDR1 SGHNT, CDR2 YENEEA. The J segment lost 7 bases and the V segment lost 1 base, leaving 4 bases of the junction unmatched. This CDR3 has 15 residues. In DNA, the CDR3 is TGTGCCAGCAGCTTAGGGAGCGGGAGGGGGAATGAGCAGTTCTTC. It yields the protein CASSLGSGRGNEQFF.

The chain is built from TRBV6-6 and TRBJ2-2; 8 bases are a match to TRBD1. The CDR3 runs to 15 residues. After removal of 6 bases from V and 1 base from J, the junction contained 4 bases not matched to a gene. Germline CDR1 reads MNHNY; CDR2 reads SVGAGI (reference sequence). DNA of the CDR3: TGTGCCAGCAGCCCCGGGACAGGGAACACCGGGGAGCTGTTTTTT. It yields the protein CASSPGTGNTGELFF.

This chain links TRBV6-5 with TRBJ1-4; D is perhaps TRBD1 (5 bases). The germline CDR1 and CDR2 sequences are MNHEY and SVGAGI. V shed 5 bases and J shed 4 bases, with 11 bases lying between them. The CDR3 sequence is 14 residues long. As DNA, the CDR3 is TGTGCCAGCAGTCCAGGGCCCTATAATGAAAAACTGTTTTTT. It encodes CASSPGPYNEKLFF.

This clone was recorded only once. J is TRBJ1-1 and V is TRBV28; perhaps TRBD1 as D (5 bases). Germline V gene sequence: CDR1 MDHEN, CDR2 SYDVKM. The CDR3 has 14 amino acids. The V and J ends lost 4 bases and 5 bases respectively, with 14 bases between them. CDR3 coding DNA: TGTGCCAGCAGTTCCAGCACAGGAGGTACTGAAGCTTTCTTT. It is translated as CASSSSTGGTEAFF.

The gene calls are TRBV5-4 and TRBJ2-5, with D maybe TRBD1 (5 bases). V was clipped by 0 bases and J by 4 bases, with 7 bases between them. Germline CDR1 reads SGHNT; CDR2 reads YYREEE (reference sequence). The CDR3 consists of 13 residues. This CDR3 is CASSLGQIETQYF. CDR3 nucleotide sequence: TGTGCCAGCAGCTTGGGACAGATAGAGACCCAGTACTTC.

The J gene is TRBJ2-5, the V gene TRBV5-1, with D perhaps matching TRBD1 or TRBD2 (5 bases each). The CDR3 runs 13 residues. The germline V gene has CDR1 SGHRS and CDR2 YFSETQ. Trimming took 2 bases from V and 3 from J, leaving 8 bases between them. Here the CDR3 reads CASSFGGEETQYF. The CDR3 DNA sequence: TGCGCCAGCAGCTTTGGGGGTGAAGAGACCCAGTACTTC.

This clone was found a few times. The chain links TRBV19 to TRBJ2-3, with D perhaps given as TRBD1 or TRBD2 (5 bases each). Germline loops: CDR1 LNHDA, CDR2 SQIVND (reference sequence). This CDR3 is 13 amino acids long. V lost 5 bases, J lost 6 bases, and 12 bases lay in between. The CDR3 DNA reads TGTGCCAGTAGTCGGGACCGCGCCGATACGCAGTATTTT. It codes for CASSRDRADTQYF.

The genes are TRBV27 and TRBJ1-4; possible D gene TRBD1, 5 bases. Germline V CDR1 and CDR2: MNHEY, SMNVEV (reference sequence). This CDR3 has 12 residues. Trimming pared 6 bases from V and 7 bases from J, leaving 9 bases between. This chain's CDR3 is CASRRGGEKLFF. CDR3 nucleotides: TGTGCCAGCAGAAGGGGTGGTGAAAAACTGTTTTTT.

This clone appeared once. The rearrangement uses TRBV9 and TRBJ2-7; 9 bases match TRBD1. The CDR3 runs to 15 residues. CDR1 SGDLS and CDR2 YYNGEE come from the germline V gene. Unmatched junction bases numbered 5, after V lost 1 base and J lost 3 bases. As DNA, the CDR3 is TGTGCCAGCAGCGTAAGGGGACAGGGCCACTACGAGCAGTACTTC. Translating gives CASSVRGQGHYEQYF.

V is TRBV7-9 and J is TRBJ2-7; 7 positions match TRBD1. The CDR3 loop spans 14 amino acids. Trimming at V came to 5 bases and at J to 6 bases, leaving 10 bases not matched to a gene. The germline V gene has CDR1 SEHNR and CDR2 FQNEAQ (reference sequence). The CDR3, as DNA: TGTGCCAGCAGCCTCCGGGGCAGGACAGGCGAGCAGTACTTC. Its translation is CASSLRGRTGEQYF.

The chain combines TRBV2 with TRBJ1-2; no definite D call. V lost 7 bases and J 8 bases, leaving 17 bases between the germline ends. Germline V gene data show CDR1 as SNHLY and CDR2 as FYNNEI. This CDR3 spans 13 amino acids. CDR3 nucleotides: TGTGCCAGCACCCGTATGGAGGCCGAGGGCTACACCTTC. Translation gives CASTRMEAEGYTF.

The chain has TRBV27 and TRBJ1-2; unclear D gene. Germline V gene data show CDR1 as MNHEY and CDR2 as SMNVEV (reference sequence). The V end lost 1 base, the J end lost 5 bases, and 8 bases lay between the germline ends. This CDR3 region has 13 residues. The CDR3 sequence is CASSLFRGYGYTF. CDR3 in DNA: TGTGCCAGCAGTTTATTTCGGGGTTATGGCTACACCTTC.

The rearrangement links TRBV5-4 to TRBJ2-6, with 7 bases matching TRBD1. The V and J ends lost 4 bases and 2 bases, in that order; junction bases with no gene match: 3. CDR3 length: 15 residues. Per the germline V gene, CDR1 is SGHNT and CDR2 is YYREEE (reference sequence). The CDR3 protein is CASSPQGAGANVLTF. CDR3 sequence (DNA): TGTGCCAGCAGCCCCCAGGGGGCTGGGGCCAACGTCCTGACTTTC.

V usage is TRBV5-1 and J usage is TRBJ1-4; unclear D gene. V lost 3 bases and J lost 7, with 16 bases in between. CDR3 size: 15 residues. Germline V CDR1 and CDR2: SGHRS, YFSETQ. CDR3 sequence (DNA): TGCGCCAGCAGCTCGGAGGGTGGTCGAGGTGAAAAACTGTTTTTT. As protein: CASSSEGGRGEKLFF. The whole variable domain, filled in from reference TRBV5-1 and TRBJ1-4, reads KAGVTQTPRYLIKTRGQQVTLSCSPISGHRSVSWYQQTPGQGLQFLFEYFSETQRNKGNFPGRFSGRQFSNSRSEMNVSTLELGDSALYLCASSSEGGRGEKLFFGSGTQLSVL.

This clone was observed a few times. The CDR3 loop is CASSRDRKGYEQYF. The CDR3 DNA follows: TGTGCCAGCAGCCGGGACAGAAAAGGCTACGAGCAGTACTTC. The chain couples TRBV6-5 to TRBJ2-7; 7 nucleotides line up with TRBD1. The CDR3 covers 14 residues. Trimming cost V 6 bases and J 3 bases; bases outside gene matches: 8. The germline V gene has CDR1 MNHEY and CDR2 SVGAGI.

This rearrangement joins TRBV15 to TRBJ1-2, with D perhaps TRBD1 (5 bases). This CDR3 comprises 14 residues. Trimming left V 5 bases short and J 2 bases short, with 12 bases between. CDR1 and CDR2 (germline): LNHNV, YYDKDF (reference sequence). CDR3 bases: TGTGCCACCAGCCGGGGGTTTTCCAACTATGGCTACACCTTC. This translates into CATSRGFSNYGYTF.

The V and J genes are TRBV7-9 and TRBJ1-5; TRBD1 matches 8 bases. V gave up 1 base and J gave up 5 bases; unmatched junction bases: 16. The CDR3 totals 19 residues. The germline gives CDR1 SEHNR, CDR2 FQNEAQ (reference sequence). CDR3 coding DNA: TGTGCCAGCAGCTTAGTGGGGGACAGGTACAAAGGTAGGGATCAGCCCCAGCATTTT. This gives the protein CASSLVGDRYKGRDQPQHF.

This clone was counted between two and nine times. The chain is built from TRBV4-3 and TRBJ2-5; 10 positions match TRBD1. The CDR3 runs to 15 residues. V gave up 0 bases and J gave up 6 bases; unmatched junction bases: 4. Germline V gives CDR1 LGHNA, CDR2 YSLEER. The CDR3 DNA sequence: TGCGCCAGCAGCCAAGATAGACAGGGGGCGAAGACCCAGTACTTC. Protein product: CASSQDRQGAKTQYF.

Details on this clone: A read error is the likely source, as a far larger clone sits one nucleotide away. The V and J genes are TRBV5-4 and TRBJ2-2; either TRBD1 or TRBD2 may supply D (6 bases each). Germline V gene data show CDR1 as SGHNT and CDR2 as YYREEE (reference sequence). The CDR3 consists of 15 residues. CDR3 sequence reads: CASSLQGRSTVELFF. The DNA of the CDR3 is TGTGCCAGCAGCTTGCAGGGGAGGAGCACCGTGGAGCTGTTTTTT.